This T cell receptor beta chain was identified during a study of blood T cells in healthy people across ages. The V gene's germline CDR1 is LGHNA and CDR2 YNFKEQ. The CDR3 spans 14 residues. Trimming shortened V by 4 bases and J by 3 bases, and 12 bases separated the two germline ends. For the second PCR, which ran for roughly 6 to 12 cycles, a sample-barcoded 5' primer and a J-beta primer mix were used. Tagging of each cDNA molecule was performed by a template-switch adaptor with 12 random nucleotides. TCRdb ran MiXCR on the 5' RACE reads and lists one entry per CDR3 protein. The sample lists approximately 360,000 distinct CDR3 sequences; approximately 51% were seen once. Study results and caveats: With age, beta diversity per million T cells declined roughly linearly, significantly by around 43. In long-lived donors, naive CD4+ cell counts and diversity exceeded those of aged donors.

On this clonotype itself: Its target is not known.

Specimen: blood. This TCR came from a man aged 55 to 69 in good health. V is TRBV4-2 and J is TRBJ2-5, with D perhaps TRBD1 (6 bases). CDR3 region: CASSPDSSKETQYF. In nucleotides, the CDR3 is TGTGCCAGCAGCCCGGACAGTTCTAAAGAGACCCAGTACTTC.